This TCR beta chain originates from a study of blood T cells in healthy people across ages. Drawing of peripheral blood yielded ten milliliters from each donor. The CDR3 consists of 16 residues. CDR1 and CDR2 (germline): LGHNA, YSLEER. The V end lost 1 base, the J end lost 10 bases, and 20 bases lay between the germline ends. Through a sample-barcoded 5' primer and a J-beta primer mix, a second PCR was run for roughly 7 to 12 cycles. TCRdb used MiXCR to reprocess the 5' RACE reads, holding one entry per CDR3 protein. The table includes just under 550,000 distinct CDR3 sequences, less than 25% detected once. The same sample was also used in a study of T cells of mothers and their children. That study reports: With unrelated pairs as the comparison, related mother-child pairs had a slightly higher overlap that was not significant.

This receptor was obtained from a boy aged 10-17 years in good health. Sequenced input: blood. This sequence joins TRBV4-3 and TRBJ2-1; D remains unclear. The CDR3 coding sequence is TGCGCCAGCAGCCAAGCTCCGGCTGGGGATAAACGGGAGCAGTTCTTC. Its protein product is CASSQAPAGDKREQFF.